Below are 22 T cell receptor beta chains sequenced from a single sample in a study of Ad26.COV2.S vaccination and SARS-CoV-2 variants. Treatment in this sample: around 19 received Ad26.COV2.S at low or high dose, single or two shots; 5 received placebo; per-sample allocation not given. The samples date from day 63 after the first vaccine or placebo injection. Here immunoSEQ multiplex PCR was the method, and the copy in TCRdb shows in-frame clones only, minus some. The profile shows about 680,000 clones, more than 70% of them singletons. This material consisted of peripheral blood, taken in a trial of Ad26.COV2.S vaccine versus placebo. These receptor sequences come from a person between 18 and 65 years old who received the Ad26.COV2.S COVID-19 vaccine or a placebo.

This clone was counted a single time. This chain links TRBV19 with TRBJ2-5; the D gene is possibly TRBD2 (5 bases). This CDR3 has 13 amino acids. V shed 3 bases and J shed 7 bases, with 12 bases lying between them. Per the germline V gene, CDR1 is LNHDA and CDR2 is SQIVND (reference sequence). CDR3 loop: CASSIFSRGTQYF. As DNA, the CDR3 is TGTGCCAGTAGTATTTTTTCCCGGGGGACCCAGTACTTC.

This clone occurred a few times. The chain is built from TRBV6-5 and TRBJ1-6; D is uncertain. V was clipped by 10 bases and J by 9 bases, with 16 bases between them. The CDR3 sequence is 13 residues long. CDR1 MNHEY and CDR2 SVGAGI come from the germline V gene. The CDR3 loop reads CATEVVGGSPLHF. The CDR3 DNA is TGTGCCACCGAAGTGGTGGGAGGTTCACCCCTCCACTTT.

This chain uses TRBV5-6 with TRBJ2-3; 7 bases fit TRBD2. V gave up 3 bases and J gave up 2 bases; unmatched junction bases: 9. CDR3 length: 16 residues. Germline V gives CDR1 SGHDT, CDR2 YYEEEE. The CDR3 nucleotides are TGTGCCAGCAGCTCTCTACGGGGGGACCCCACAGATACGCAGTATTTT. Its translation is CASSSLRGDPTDTQYF.

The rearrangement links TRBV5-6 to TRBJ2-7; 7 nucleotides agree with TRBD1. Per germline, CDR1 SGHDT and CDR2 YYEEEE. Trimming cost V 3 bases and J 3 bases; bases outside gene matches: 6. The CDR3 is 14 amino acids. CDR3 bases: TGTGCCAGCAGCTATGGCAGGGGGATCTACGAGCAGTACTTC. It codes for CASSYGRGIYEQYF.

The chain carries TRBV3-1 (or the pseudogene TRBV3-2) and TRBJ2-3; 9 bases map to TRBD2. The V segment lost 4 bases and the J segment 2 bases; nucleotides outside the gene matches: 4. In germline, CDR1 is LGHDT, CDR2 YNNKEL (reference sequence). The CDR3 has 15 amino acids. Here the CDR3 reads CASSLIAGVTDTQYF. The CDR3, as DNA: TGTGCCAGCAGCCTTATAGCGGGGGTCACAGATACGCAGTATTTT.

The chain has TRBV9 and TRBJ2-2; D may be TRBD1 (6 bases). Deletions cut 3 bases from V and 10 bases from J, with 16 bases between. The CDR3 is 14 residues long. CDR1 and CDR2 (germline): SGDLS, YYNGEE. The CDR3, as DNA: TGTGCCAGCAGCGGATACAGGGTTACAAAGGAGCTGTTTTTT. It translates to CASSGYRVTKELFF.

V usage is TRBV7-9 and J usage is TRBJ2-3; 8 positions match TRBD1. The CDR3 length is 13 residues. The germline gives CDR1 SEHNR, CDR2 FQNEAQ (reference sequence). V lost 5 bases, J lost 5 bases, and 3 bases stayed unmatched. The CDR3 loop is CASSGTGKDTQYF. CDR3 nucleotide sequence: TGTGCCAGCAGCGGGACAGGCAAAGATACGCAGTATTTT.

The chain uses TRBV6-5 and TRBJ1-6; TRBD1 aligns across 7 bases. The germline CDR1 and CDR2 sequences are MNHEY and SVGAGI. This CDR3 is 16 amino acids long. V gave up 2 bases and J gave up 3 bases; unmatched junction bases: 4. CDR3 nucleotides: TGTGCCAGCAGTTACAGGGGGCTGAACTATAATTCACCCCTCCACTTT. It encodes CASSYRGLNYNSPLHF.

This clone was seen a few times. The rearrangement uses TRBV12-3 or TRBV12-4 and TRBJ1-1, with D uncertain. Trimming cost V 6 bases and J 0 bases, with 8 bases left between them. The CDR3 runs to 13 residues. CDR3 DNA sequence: TGTGCCAGCAGGTCCCAGGTGAACACTGAAGCTTTCTTT. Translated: CASRSQVNTEAFF.

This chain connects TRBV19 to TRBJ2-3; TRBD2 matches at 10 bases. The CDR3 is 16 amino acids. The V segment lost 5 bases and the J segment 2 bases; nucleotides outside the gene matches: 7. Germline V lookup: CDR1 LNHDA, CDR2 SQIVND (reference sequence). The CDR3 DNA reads TGTGCCAGTAGTGTGGGACTAGCGCCCAACACAGATACGCAGTATTTT. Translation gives CASSVGLAPNTDTQYF.

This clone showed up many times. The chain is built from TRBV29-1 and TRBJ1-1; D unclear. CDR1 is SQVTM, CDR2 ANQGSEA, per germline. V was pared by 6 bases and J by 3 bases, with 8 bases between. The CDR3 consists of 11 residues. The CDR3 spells CSVQSHTEAFF. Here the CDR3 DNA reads TGCAGCGTCCAATCTCACACTGAAGCTTTCTTT.

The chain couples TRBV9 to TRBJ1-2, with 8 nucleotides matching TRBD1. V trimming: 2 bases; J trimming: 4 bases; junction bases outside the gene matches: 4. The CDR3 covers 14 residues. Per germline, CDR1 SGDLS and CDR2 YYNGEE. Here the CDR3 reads CASSVMGQVYGYTF. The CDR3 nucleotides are TGTGCCAGCAGCGTTATGGGACAGGTCTATGGCTACACCTTC.

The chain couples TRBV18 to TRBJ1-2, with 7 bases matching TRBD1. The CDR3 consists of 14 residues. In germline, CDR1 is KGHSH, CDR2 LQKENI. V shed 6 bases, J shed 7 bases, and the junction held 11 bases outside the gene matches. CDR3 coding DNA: TGTGCCAGCTCTCCCGACAGGGTCCCCGGTGGCTACACCTTC. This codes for CASSPDRVPGGYTF.

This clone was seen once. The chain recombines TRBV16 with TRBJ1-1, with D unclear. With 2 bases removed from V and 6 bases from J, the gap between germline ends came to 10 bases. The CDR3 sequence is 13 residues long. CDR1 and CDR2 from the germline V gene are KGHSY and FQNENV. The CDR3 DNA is TGTGCCAGCAGCCAAAGGGAGTTCCCTGAAGCTTTCTTT. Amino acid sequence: CASSQREFPEAFF.

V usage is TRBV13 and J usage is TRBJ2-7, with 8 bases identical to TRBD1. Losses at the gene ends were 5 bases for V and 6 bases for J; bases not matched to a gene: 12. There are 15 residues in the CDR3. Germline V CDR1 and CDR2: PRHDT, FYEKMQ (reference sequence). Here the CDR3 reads CASSPARTGHFEQYF. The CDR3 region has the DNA TGTGCCAGCAGCCCAGCAAGGACAGGGCATTTCGAGCAGTACTTC. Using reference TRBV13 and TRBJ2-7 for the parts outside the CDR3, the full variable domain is AAGVIQSPRHLIKEKRETATLKCYPIPRHDTVYWYQQGPGQDPQFLISFYEKMQSDKGSIPDRFSAQQFSDYHSELNMSSLELGDSALYFCASSPARTGHFEQYFGPGTRLTVT.

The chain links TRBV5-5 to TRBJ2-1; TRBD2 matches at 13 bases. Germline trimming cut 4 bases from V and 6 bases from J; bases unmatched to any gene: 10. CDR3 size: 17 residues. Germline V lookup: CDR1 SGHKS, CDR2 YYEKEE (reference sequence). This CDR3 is CASSTLTSGGAGNEQFF. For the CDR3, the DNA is TGTGCCAGCAGCACGCTTACTAGCGGGGGGGCGGGCAATGAGCAGTTCTTC.

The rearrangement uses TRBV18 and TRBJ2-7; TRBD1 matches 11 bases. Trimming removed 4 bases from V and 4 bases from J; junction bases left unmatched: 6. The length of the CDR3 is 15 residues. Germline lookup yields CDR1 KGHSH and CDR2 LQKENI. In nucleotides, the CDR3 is TGTGCCAGCTCACGACGGACAGGGGGCTTATACGAGCAGTACTTC. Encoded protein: CASSRRTGGLYEQYF.

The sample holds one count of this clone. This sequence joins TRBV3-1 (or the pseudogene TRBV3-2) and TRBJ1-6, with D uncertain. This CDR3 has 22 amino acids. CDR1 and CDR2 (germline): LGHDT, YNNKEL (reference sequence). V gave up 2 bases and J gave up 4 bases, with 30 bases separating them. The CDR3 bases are TGTGCCAGCAGCCAACCATTCTTACCCCGGGTGGGGATCGGCTGGTATAATTCACCCCTCCACTTT. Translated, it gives CASSQPFLPRVGIGWYNSPLHF.

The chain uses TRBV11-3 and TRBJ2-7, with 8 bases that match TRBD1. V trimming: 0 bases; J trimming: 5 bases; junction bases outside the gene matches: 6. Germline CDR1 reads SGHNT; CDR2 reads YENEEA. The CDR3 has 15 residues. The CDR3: CASSLEPAGGHEQYF. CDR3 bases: TGTGCCAGCAGCTTAGAGCCGGCAGGGGGCCACGAGCAGTACTTC.

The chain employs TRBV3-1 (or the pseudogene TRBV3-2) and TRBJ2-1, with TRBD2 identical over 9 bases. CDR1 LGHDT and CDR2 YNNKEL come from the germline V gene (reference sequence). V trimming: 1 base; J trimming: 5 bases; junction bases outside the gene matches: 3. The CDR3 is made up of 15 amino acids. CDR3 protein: CASSQGSGGNNEQFF. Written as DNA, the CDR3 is TGTGCCAGCAGCCAAGGTAGCGGGGGCAACAATGAGCAGTTCTTC.

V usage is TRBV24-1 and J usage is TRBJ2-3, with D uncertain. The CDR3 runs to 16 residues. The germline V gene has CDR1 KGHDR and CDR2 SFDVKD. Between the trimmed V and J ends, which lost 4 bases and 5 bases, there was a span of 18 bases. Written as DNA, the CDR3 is TGTGCCACCAGTGACTCGTTAGCCGGAGCTGGAGATACGCAGTATTTT. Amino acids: CATSDSLAGAGDTQYF.

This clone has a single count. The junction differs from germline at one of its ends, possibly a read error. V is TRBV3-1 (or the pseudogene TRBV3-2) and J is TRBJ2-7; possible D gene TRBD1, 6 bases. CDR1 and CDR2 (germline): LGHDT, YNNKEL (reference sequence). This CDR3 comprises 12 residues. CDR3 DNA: TGTGCCAGCCGCCAGGGGTCCTACGAGCAGTACTTC. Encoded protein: CASRQGSYEQYF.